This TCR beta chain is drawn from a study of T cell responses to AZD1222 COVID-19 vaccine. Overall study findings and caveats: White British donors predominated, females outnumbered males, and clonal diversity was possibly underestimated. Spike-specific TCR breadth and depth grew following two AZD1222 doses. Spike-wide vaccine-associated CD4 TCRs dominated at 160-218 and 743-854.

TCRdb's copy holds only in-frame clones and misses some; the assay was immunoSEQ multiplex PCR. Seen here are 90,000 to 120,000 clones, about 92% observed once, and the top ten hold about 1.2%. Germline CDR1 reads SNHLY; CDR2 reads FYNNEI. This CDR3 contains 12 residues. V was clipped by 6 bases and J by 6 bases; unmatched bases: 2. This clone appeared a few times. Its antigen is as yet unknown. Source: peripheral blood, taken on day 0 of AZD1222 vaccination. The TCR sequence derives from an adult in good health. This rearrangement joins TRBV2 to TRBJ2-7, with 10 bases that match TRBD1. The CDR3 bases are TGTGCCAGCAGGGGACAGGGGAGCGAGCAGTACTTC. It is translated as CASRGQGSEQYF.